Listed here are 2 T cell receptor beta chains from one sample, sequenced in a study of blood T cells in healthy people across ages. A sample-barcoded 5' primer and a J-beta primer mix were used in a second PCR of roughly 7 to 11 cycles. Each CDR3 protein gets one entry after TCRdb re-called the 5' RACE reads with MiXCR. The profile shows about 780,000 distinct CDR3 sequences, about a quarter of them singletons. These records were also assigned to another study, of T cells of mothers and their children.

The sample taken for sequencing was blood. These receptors were collected from a boy under 18 in good health.

This clonotype was observed a handful of times. The chain uses TRBV27 and TRBJ1-2, with a possible D match to TRBD1 (6 bases). V lost 6 bases, J lost 6 bases, and 17 bases lay in between. The CDR3 is 14 amino acids. The germline gives CDR1 MNHEY, CDR2 SMNVEV (reference sequence). The CDR3 here is CASRTGPLGNGYTF. The CDR3, as DNA: TGTGCCAGCAGGACAGGCCCACTTGGAAATGGCTACACCTTC.

The J gene is TRBJ2-5, the V gene TRBV24-1; D is perhaps TRBD2 (6 bases). V lost 3 bases and J lost 4, with 11 bases in between. Germline V gene lookup returns CDR1 KGHDR and CDR2 SFDVKD. This CDR3 is built from 14 residues. The CDR3 bases are TGTGCCACCAGTGATGGGACCGGGAGAGAGACCCAGTACTTC. Protein: CATSDGTGRETQYF.